The 13 T cell receptor beta chains in this list originate from one sample, sequenced in a study of blood T cell repertoires in COVID-19. Sequencing used immunoSEQ multiplex PCR; TCRdb keeps in-frame clones, though not all of them. The sample carries 350,000 to 450,000 clones, roughly 90% recorded once. The specimen sequenced was peripheral blood. The receptors originated from a man between 35 and 55 years old with acute or convalescent COVID-19.

The chain links TRBV11-3 to TRBJ2-7, with TRBD1 identical over 7 bases. The CDR3 consists of 14 residues. Germline trimming cut 1 base from V and 6 bases from J; bases unmatched to any gene: 6. Germline V CDR1 and CDR2: SGHNT, YENEEA. The CDR3, as DNA: TGTGCCAGCAGCTTAGGGCCGAGGGGGCCCGAGCAGTACTTC. The encoded protein is CASSLGPRGPEQYF.

The V call is TRBV2, the J call TRBJ1-5; D is uncertain. Germline V gene data show CDR1 as SNHLY and CDR2 as FYNNEI. The CDR3 covers 13 residues. V was clipped by 2 bases and J by 2 bases, with 4 bases between them. The CDR3 DNA reads TGTGCCAGCAGTGAACAGGGCAATCAGCCCCAGCATTTT. The encoded protein is CASSEQGNQPQHF.

This clone was picked up one time. V is TRBV4-1 and J is TRBJ2-2; 7 nucleotides align to TRBD1. This CDR3 spans 16 amino acids. Losses at the gene ends were 1 base for V and 5 bases for J; bases not matched to a gene: 7. Germline CDR1 reads MGHRA; CDR2 reads YSYEKL. CDR3 residues: CASSQVPGQLTGELFF. The CDR3 DNA reads TGCGCCAGCAGCCAAGTCCCGGGACAGTTAACCGGGGAGCTGTTTTTT.

The rearrangement uses TRBV29-1 and TRBJ2-5, with 7 nucleotides matching TRBD1. CDR3 length equals 11 residues. CDR1 is SQVTM, CDR2 ANQGSEA, per germline. V shed 5 bases, J shed 5 bases, and the junction held 2 bases outside the gene matches. The CDR3 sequence: CSVRGRETQYF. The CDR3 nucleotides read TGCAGCGTTAGGGGGCGGGAGACCCAGTACTTC.

The chain uses TRBV6-5 and TRBJ2-5, with a tentative D call TRBD1 (6 bases). V dropped 3 bases and J dropped 5 bases, with 13 bases sitting between them. Germline V gene lookup returns CDR1 MNHEY and CDR2 SVGAGI. This CDR3 region has 14 residues. CDR3 sequence: CASSYGWGQETQYF. CDR3 sequence (DNA): TGTGCCAGCAGTTATGGGTGGGGGCAGGAGACCCAGTACTTC.

The chain is built from TRBV2 and TRBJ2-3, with 7 bases fitting TRBD1. The CDR3 has 16 residues. J was trimmed by 8 bases and V by 7 bases; bases with no gene match: 18. Germline assignment: CDR1 SNHLY and CDR2 FYNNEI. CDR3 bases: TGTGCCAGCATGGGGGCAGGACAGGCATTTGTAGGTACGCAGTATTTT. It translates to CASMGAGQAFVGTQYF.

This clone has just one count. V is TRBV5-1 and J is TRBJ2-1, with TRBD2 matching over 7 bases. V dropped 3 bases and J dropped 4; count of bases not matched to a gene: 10. The CDR3 sequence is 16 residues long. CDR1 SGHRS and CDR2 YFSETQ come from the germline V gene. The CDR3 coding sequence is TGCGCCAGCAGCTCGGATCCAGCGGGGATATACAATGAGCAGTTCTTC. The encoded protein is CASSSDPAGIYNEQFF. The whole variable domain, remainder taken from reference TRBV5-1 and TRBJ2-1, is KAGVTQTPRYLIKTRGQQVTLSCSPISGHRSVSWYQQTPGQGLQFLFEYFSETQRNKGNFPGRFSGRQFSNSRSEMNVSTLELGDSALYLCASSSDPAGIYNEQFFGPGTRLTVL.

V gene TRBV30 combines with J gene TRBJ1-5; no clear D gene. CDR1 is GTSNPN, CDR2 SVGIG, per germline (reference sequence). This CDR3 region has 14 residues. The V end lost 8 bases, the J end lost 4 bases, and 18 bases lay between the germline ends. CDR3 coding DNA: TGTGCCCTGAATCAGGCGAACGAAAATCAGCCCCAGCATTTT. This sequence encodes CALNQANENQPQHF.

This clone appeared a few times. The V and J genes are TRBV30 and TRBJ1-6; perhaps TRBD1 as D (5 bases). From germline, CDR1 is GTSNPN and CDR2 SVGIG (reference sequence). The CDR3 extends over 13 amino acids. Trimming shortened V by 5 bases and J by 7 bases, and 12 bases separated the two germline ends. The CDR3 region is CAWGDFTNSPLHF. The CDR3 nucleotides read TGTGCCTGGGGGGACTTTACAAATTCACCCCTCCACTTT. Full variable domain (rest looked up from reference TRBV30 and TRBJ1-6): SQTIHQWPATLVQPVGSPLSLECTVEGTSNPNLYWYRQAAGRGLQLLFYSVGIGQISSEVPQNLSASRPQDRQFILSSKKLLLSDSGFYLCAWGDFTNSPLHFGNGTRLTVT.

This rearrangement joins TRBV30 to TRBJ2-1; 10 bases agree with TRBD2. This CDR3 is 18 amino acids long. Germline loops: CDR1 GTSNPN, CDR2 SVGIG (reference sequence). Trimming removed 2 bases from V and 9 bases from J; junction bases left unmatched: 19. CDR3 sequence reads: CAWSPISRASGGRGEQFF. The CDR3 bases are TGTGCCTGGAGTCCTATCTCTCGGGCTAGCGGGGGCCGGGGTGAGCAGTTCTTC.

The chain employs TRBV7-9 and TRBJ2-7; TRBD1 matches at 10 bases. Germline CDR1 is SEHNR and CDR2 is FQNEAQ (reference sequence). The V gene end was trimmed by 6 bases and the J gene end by 6 bases; junction bases not matched to a gene: 11. The CDR3 is 15 residues long. CDR3 nucleotide sequence: TGTGCCAGCAGTCGGAACCGGGACAGGGGAGGCGAGCAGTACTTC. Translated: CASSRNRDRGGEQYF.

V and J are TRBV7-6 and TRBJ2-1; 9 bases are shared with TRBD1. The CDR3 has 18 residues. Trimming took 4 bases from V and 0 from J; bases not matched to a gene: 10. Per germline, CDR1 SGHVS and CDR2 FNYEAQ. CDR3 sequence reads: CASSWRTGVSYSYNEQFF. CDR3 DNA sequence: TGTGCCAGCAGCTGGCGGACAGGGGTCTCCTACTCCTACAATGAGCAGTTCTTC.

The chain is built from TRBV20-1 and TRBJ2-7, with D possibly being TRBD2 (6 bases). Germline assignment: CDR1 DFQATT and CDR2 SNEGSKA (reference sequence). This CDR3 has 12 amino acids. V gave up 3 bases and J gave up 2 bases, with 8 bases separating them. The CDR3 region has the DNA TGCAGTGCTAGTGCTAGCGCCTACGAGCAGTACTTC. This codes for CSASASAYEQYF.